This T cell receptor beta chain came from a study of identical twins. The V end was cut by 0 bases, the J end by 4 bases, with 12 bases between. Germline values: CDR1 LGHDT, CDR2 YNNKEL (reference sequence). The CDR3 is made up of 15 amino acids. This clonotype was counted once. MiXCR, run by TCRdb on the 5' RACE reads, gives a single entry per CDR3 protein. Here the sample spans 520,000 or so distinct CDR3 sequences, 22% being singletons. This same sample was also taken into another study, of T cells expressing NK-cell markers. That publication notes: HCMV serostatus: seven of eight sequenced donors positive, one negative. One observes that, in a few donors, these clonotypes were also the leading ones within the CD3+CD56-NKG2C+ fraction. Questions lingered over whether expanded NKG2C+ T cell clones were HCMV-specific.

Material: CD4+ T cells sorted from blood. The chain recombines TRBV3-1 with TRBJ1-1, with D possibly matching TRBD1 (5 bases). The clonotype comes from a woman aged 18-29 years in good health. The CDR3: CASSQDPLGLTEAFF. Here the CDR3 DNA reads TGTGCCAGCAGCCAAGATCCGTTGGGGCTCACTGAAGCTTTCTTT. Together with reference TRBV3-1 and TRBJ1-1, the CDR3 gives the full variable domain: DTAVSQTPKYLVTQMGNDKSIKCEQNLGHDTMYWYKQDSKKFLKIMFSYNNKELIINETVPNRFSPKSPDKAHLNLHINSLELGDSAVYFCASSQDPLGLTEAFFGQGTRLTVV.